This T cell receptor beta chain was identified in a study of shared clonotypes between healthy human individuals. Study background: For every donor, three CD4 naive, three CD4 memory, two CD8 naive and one CD8 memory plates were used.

The CDR3 runs to 14 residues. Germline loops: CDR1 SGHRS, CDR2 YFSETQ. Between the trimmed V and J ends, which lost 0 bases and 1 base, there was a span of 8 bases. As regards this clone: The antigen remains undetermined.

Execution of the assay was at deep level. The method was immunoSEQ multiplex PCR; TCRdb's version includes in-frame clones alone and lacks a portion of them. The top ten hold about 0.057% of the sample, which has under 650,000 clones, approximately 95% seen once. The study, taken as a whole, reports: Around 5% of naive CD4 clonotypes were common to several donors.

The sample consisted of naive CD4+ T cells sorted from blood. Subset reported: CD45RA+ positively selected. The sequence came from a woman under 40 in good health. The gene calls are TRBV5-1 and TRBJ2-7; D not certain. The CDR3 nucleotides read TGCGCCAGCAGCTTGGCTGCCGAGTCCTACGAGCAGTACTTC. As protein: CASSLAAESYEQYF.